Shown below are 11 T cell receptor beta chains from a single sample sequenced in a study of blood T cell repertoires in COVID-19. The repertoire was sequenced with immunoSEQ multiplex PCR; TCRdb's copy has only in-frame clones and lacks some. The sample shows fewer than 150,000 clones, around four fifths of them seen only once. What was sequenced was peripheral blood. These receptor sequences come from a human donor in a cohort sampled during active COVID-19.

This chain joins TRBV30 and TRBJ1-3; D may be TRBD1 (5 bases). The germline V and J ends were trimmed by 0 bases and 2 bases, with 5 bases remaining between them. CDR3 length equals 13 residues. The V gene's germline CDR1 is GTSNPN and CDR2 SVGIG (reference sequence). The DNA for the CDR3 is TGTGCCTGGAGTGTACAGGCTGGAAACACCATATATTTT. This codes for CAWSVQAGNTIYF.

CDR3 bases: TGCGCCAGCAGCCAAGATTCGGGCAGGGTAGGGGAAAAACTGTTTTTT. Translation: CASSQDSGRVGEKLFF. The genes are TRBV4-1 and TRBJ1-4, with D possibly matching TRBD1 (5 bases). Germline CDR1 is MGHRA and CDR2 is YSYEKL. The CDR3 runs to 16 residues. V shed 0 bases and J shed 8 bases, with 16 bases lying between them.

The chain has TRBV10-3 and TRBJ1-2, with TRBD1 as a possible D gene (6 bases). V shed 5 bases and J shed 8 bases, with 15 bases lying between them. CDR1 and CDR2 (germline): ENHRY, SYGVKD. This CDR3 spans 13 amino acids. CDR3 coding DNA: TGTGCCATCAGTCCCGAGCATAGGGGGGGCTACACCTTC. Encoded protein: CAISPEHRGGYTF.

In the case of this clone: Other DNA sequences in this specimen translate into the identical CDR3. The chain carries TRBV27 and TRBJ1-4, with 8 bases aligning to TRBD1. The J segment lost 8 bases and the V segment lost 2 bases, leaving 4 bases of the junction unmatched. Per the germline V gene, CDR1 is MNHEY and CDR2 is SMNVEV (reference sequence). The CDR3 spans 14 residues. This CDR3 is CASSLGTGGEKLFF. The DNA of the CDR3 is TGTGCCAGCAGTTTAGGGACAGGAGGGGAAAAACTGTTTTTT.

This chain uses TRBV3-1 (or the pseudogene TRBV3-2) with TRBJ2-7; 7 nucleotides match TRBD1. J gave up 6 bases and V 5 bases, and 7 bases lay outside the gene matches. This CDR3 has 13 residues. Per the germline V gene, CDR1 is LGHDT and CDR2 is YNNKEL (reference sequence). Here the CDR3 DNA reads TGTGCCAGCAGCACCCGACAGGGCGGCGAGCAGTACTTC. This translates into CASSTRQGGEQYF.

A note on this clone: One end of the junction does not line up with germline, which may come from a read error. The gene calls are TRBV15 and TRBJ2-1, with a tentative D call TRBD2 (7 bases). The CDR3 has 17 amino acids. Germline V gene lookup returns CDR1 LNHNV and CDR2 YYDKDF (reference sequence). The CDR3 spells CATSREGGGTGSGEQFF. CDR3 sequence (DNA): TGCGCCACCAGCAGAGAGGGGGGGGGAACAGGGTCGGGTGAGCAGTTCTTC. Full variable domain (remainder filled in from reference TRBV15 and TRBJ2-1): DAMVIQNPRYQVTQFGKPVTLSCSQTLNHNVMYWYQQKSSQAPKLLFHYYDKDFNNEADTPDNFQSRRPNTSFCFLDIRSPGLGDTAMYLCATSREGGGTGSGEQFFGPGTRLTVL.

This clone was recorded many times. The chain carries TRBV6-5 and TRBJ2-2, with 7 bases fitting TRBD1. The V gene's germline CDR1 is MNHEY and CDR2 SVGAGI. CDR3 length equals 15 residues. J gave up 4 bases and V 5 bases, and 7 bases lay outside the gene matches. Here the CDR3 DNA reads TGTGCCAGCAGTCTAGACAGGGTGGGCACCGGGGAGCTGTTTTTT. Encoded protein: CASSLDRVGTGELFF.

J is TRBJ2-7 and V is TRBV3-1 (or the pseudogene TRBV3-2), with D perhaps matching TRBD2 (5 bases). With 0 bases removed from V and 2 bases from J, the gap between germline ends came to 8 bases. This CDR3 contains 14 residues. Germline lookup yields CDR1 LGHDT and CDR2 YNNKEL (reference sequence). CDR3 in DNA: TGTGCCAGCAGCCAAGAGACGGGAACCTACGAGCAGTACTTC. It yields the protein CASSQETGTYEQYF.

CDR3 bases: TGTGCCAGCAGCTCCAGGACAGGAGGCGTGAACACTGAAGCTTTCTTT. Its translation: CASSSRTGGVNTEAFF. The chain recombines TRBV7-8 with TRBJ1-1; 7 bases align to TRBD1. The J segment lost 0 bases and the V segment lost 4 bases, leaving 8 bases of the junction unmatched. Per germline, CDR1 SGHVS and CDR2 FQNEAQ. The CDR3 length is 16 residues.

The gene calls are TRBV18 and TRBJ1-4, with 7 nucleotides matching TRBD1. CDR3 size: 16 residues. J gave up 0 bases and V 5 bases, and 6 bases lay outside the gene matches. CDR1 and CDR2 (germline): KGHSH, LQKENI. CDR3 loop: CASSSGQAATNEKLFF. The CDR3 nucleotides read TGTGCCAGCTCAAGCGGACAGGCCGCAACTAATGAAAAACTGTTTTTT.

The chain links TRBV10-3 to TRBJ1-1; 8 bases are shared with TRBD1. Germline trimming cut 5 bases from V and 5 bases from J; bases unmatched to any gene: 13. Germline CDR1 is ENHRY and CDR2 is SYGVKD. The CDR3 is 16 amino acids. The CDR3: CAISQTGDYRGTEAFF. The CDR3 bases are TGTGCCATCAGTCAGACAGGGGACTATAGGGGTACTGAAGCTTTCTTT.